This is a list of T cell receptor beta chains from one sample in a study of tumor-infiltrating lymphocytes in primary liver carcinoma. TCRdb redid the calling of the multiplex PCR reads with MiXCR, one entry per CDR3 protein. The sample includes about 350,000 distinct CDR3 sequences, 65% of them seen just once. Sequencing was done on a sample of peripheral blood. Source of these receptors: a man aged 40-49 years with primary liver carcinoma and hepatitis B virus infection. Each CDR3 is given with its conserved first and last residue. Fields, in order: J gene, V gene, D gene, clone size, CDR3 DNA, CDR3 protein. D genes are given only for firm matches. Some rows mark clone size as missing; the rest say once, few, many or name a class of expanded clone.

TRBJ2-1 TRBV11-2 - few TGTGCCAGCGACCCATTGCGGGGATGGGAACTCAATGAGCAGTTCTTC CASDPLRGWELNEQFF
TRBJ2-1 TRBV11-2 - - TGTGCCATCTCTCTCGTCCTAGCCGTTGAGCAGTTCTTC CAISLVLAVEQFF
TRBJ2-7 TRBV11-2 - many TGTGCCAGCAGCCACCCAACCGACAGGAGAGGTTACGAGCAGTACTTC CASSHPTDRRGYEQYF
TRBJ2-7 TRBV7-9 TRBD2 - TGTGCCAGCACCACGACTAGCGGGGCTACCTACGAGCAGTACTTC CASTTTSGATYEQYF
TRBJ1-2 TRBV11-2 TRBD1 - TGTGCCAGCAGGTTAGATCAGGGGGCTGGCTATGGCTACACCTTC CASRLDQGAGYGYTF
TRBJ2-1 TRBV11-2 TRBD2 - TGTGGCAACAGCTTAGTGGCGCTGACTAGCGGGAGGATTTATAATGGGCAGTTCTTC CGNSLVALTSGRIYNGQFF
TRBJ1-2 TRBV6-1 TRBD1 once TGTGCCAGCAGTAGGACAGGGGACAACTGTGGCTACACCTTC CASSRTGDNCGYTF
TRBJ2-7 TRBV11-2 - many TGTGCCAGCAGCTTTAGAGGGTTTGGGTACGAGCAGTACTTC CASSFRGFGYEQYF
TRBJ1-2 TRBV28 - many TGTGCCAGCTCCAGGGACACACAAATCTATGGCTACACCTTC CASSRDTQIYGYTF
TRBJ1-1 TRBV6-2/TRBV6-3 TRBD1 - TGTGCCAGCATTTACTTCAGGGGGGAGGACACCGAAGCTTTCTTT CASIYFRGEDTEAFF
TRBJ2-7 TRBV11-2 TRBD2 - TGTGCCAGCAGCTTCAGTCAGGGGACTAGCGAGGTGGGGTACGAGCAATACTTC CASSFSQGTSEVGYEQYF
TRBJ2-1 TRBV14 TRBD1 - TGTGCCAGCAGCCAAGGTGGCCAGGGGGCTACTAGCCTCAAGTTCTTC CASSQGGQGATSLKFF
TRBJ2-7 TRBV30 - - TGTGCCTGGAGTGGACAGGATCTCGGTGGATCCGAGCAGTACTTC CAWSGQDLGGSEQYF
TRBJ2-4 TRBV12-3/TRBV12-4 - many TGTGCCAGCAGTTTGGAGGGACCCAACATTCAGTACTTC CASSLEGPNIQYF
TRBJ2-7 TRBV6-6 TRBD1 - TGTGTCAGCAGTTACGGCAGACAGGGGAGAACCTACGAGCAGTACTTC CVSSYGRQGRTYEQYF
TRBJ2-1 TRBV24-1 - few TGTGCCACCAGTGAAGATGGACAGCCCACCTACAATGAGCAGTTCTTC CATSEDGQPTYNEQFF
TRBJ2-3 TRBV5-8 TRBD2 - TGTGCCAGCAGCTTGTACACTAGCGGACACATAGATACGCAGTATTTT CASSLYTSGHIDTQYF
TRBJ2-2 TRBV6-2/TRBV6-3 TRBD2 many TGTGCCAGCAGTGCGACTAGCGGCAACACCGGGGAGCTGTTTTTT CASSATSGNTGELFF
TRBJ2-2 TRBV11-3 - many TGTGCCAGCAGCTTAAATGGGGGAACGGCCGGGGAGCTGTTTTTT CASSLNGGTAGELFF
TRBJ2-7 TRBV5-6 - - TGTGCCAGCAGCTTTGGCCCCCAGGGTAGGTCCTACGAGCAGTACTTC CASSFGPQGRSYEQYF
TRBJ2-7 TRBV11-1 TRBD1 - TGTGGCAGCAGCCTGAAACCGGGACAGGGGTTCATCTACGATCAGTACTTC CGSSLKPGQGFIYDQYF
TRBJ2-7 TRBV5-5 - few TGTGCCAGCAGCCCACTGGTGGCAGGCGAGCAGTACTTC CASSPLVAGEQYF
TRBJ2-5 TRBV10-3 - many TGTGCCATCAGTGAAGGTCCAGAAGAGACCCAGTACTTC CAISEGPEETQYF
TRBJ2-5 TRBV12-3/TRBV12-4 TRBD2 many TGTGCCAGCAGTTTAATGGCTAGCGGGAACCAAGAGACCCAGTACTTC CASSLMASGNQETQYF
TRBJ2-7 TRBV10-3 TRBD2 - TGTGCCGTAACAGCGGGGGTAGGATCCTACGAGCAGTACTTC CAVTAGVGSYEQYF
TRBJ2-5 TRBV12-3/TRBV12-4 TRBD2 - TGTGCCAGCAGTCCCCTTCTAGCGGGAGACATAAAGACCCAGTACTTC CASSPLLAGDIKTQYF
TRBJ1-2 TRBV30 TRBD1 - TGTGCCTGGAGCGGGACAGTGCTGTATCCCTATGGCTACACCTTC CAWSGTVLYPYGYTF